This T cell receptor beta chain was profiled in a study of T cells in Graves' hyperthyroidism and ophthalmopathy. The study, taken as a whole, reports: Appearing also in blood were most of the thyroid clonotypes expanded above 0.001.

This CDR3 region has 14 residues. V shed 9 bases and J shed 5 bases, with 16 bases lying between them. The germline gives CDR1 MNHNS, CDR2 SASEGT. This clonotype was counted a few times. The antigen is undetermined. TCR beta CDR3 regions were amplified from RNA transcripts. Using the HTBI primer set, a first-round RT-PCR was run on the TCR CDR3. TCRdb used MiXCR to reprocess the multiplex PCR reads, holding one entry per CDR3 protein. Counted here are about 360,000 distinct CDR3 sequences, approximately 13% occurring once; the ten biggest clones make up about 9.1%. Any patient presenting with uncontrolled infection, other autoimmune disease, pregnancy or lactation was left out. On the basis of clinical symptoms, serum thyroxine and TRAb, thyroid ultrasound and orbital computed tomography, diagnoses were made. The PBMCs studied were ones that came from 9 to 10 ml fresh peripheral blood.

This receptor was identified in a woman aged 18-29 years with Graves' hyperthyroidism. Material: blood. The chain is built from TRBV6-1 and TRBJ2-2, with D perhaps TRBD1 or TRBD2 (6 bases each). The CDR3 sequence is CASRWGARTGELFF. The CDR3 nucleotides are TGTGCCAGTAGGTGGGGGGCGAGAACCGGGGAGCTGTTTTTT.